Shown below are 21 T cell receptor beta chains from a single sample sequenced in a study of shared clonotypes between healthy human individuals. Libraries were prepared by immunoSEQ multiplex PCR; TCRdb keeps only in-frame clonotypes and omits some of them. The table shows 2 million to 3 million clones, with 85% to 95% occurring only once. Specimen: naive CD4+ T cells sorted from blood. The subset is: CD45RA+ positively selected. These receptors were collected from a man aged 18-30 years in good health.

As concerns this clone: Within the sample, other DNA sequences also encode this same CDR3. The rearrangement uses TRBV27 and TRBJ2-7; the D gene is possibly TRBD2 (7 bases). Trimming pared 5 bases from V and 1 base from J, leaving 15 bases between. Germline V lookup: CDR1 MNHEY, CDR2 SMNVEV (reference sequence). This CDR3 comprises 15 residues. Here the CDR3 DNA reads TGTGCCAGCAGTCTTAAAGGGGGGGGTTCCTACGAGCAGTACTTC. It codes for CASSLKGGGSYEQYF.

This chain links TRBV5-4 with TRBJ1-2; TRBD1 might be the D (5 bases). Germline assignment: CDR1 SGHNT and CDR2 YYREEE (reference sequence). This CDR3 comprises 13 residues. Trimming took off 4 bases at V and 3 bases at J, with 10 bases between the two ends. The CDR3 sequence is CASSQGLDYGYTF. The CDR3 DNA follows: TGTGCCAGCAGCCAGGGACTGGACTATGGCTACACCTTC.

In the case of this clone: Other DNA sequences in the sample encode the same CDR3. This sequence joins TRBV9 and TRBJ2-3; D unclear. CDR1 and CDR2 (germline): SGDLS, YYNGEE. This CDR3 contains 13 residues. Deletions cut 1 base from V and 0 bases from J, with 3 bases between. The CDR3 nucleotides read TGTGCCAGCAGCGTACTGAGCACAGATACGCAGTATTTT. It encodes CASSVLSTDTQYF.

A remark on this clone: This specimen includes other DNA sequences encoding the same CDR3. The chain has TRBV9 and TRBJ1-1; D is undetermined. Trimming left V 2 bases short and J 2 bases short, with 7 bases between. Germline CDR1 and CDR2: SGDLS and YYNGEE. CDR3 length: 13 residues. In DNA, the CDR3 is TGTGCCAGCAGCGTCGGCAGCAACACTGAAGCTTTCTTT. Its protein product is CASSVGSNTEAFF.

The chain has TRBV19 and TRBJ1-2; weak D call: TRBD1 (6 bases). The V end lost 5 bases, the J end lost 7 bases, and 14 bases lay between the germline ends. CDR3 size: 13 residues. The germline gives CDR1 LNHDA, CDR2 SQIVND (reference sequence). The chain's CDR3 is CASSFGTTAGYTF. The DNA of the CDR3 is TGTGCCAGTAGTTTCGGGACAACTGCTGGCTACACCTTC.

This chain connects TRBV7-2 to TRBJ2-3; weak D call: TRBD1 (7 bases). Trimming removed 2 bases at V and 8 bases at J, with 11 bases between. Germline values: CDR1 SGHTA, CDR2 FQGNSA. This CDR3 has 13 amino acids. The CDR3 sequence: CASSLFQGGTQYF. The DNA for the CDR3 is TGTGCCAGCAGCTTATTTCAGGGGGGTACGCAGTATTTT.

V is TRBV7-2 and J is TRBJ1-1; a weak D match, TRBD1 (5 bases). Trimming removed 0 bases at V and 0 bases at J, with 8 bases between. CDR1 is SGHTA, CDR2 FQGNSA, per germline. The CDR3 has 15 residues. The CDR3 region has the DNA TGTGCCAGCAGCTTAGCCCTGGGACTGAACACTGAAGCTTTCTTT. Translation: CASSLALGLNTEAFF. Variable domain in full (rest from reference TRBV7-2 and TRBJ1-1): GAGVSQSPSNKVTEKGKDVELRCDPISGHTALYWYRQSLGQGLEFLIYFQGNSAPDKSGLPSDRFSAERTGGSVSTLTIQRTQQEDSAVYLCASSLALGLNTEAFFGQGTRLTVV.

V gene TRBV5-1 combines with J gene TRBJ1-6, with 7 bases fitting TRBD1. Per the germline V gene, CDR1 is SGHRS and CDR2 is YFSETQ. CDR3 length: 15 amino acids. Trimming at V came to 5 bases and at J to 9 bases, leaving 11 bases not matched to a gene. The CDR3 bases are TGCGCCAGCAGTTCAGATCCAGGGGGGCGTTCACCCCTCCACTTT. This translates into CASSSDPGGRSPLHF.

The chain uses TRBV30 and TRBJ2-5, with D possibly called TRBD1 or TRBD2 (6 bases each). The CDR3 is 15 residues long. Germline V lookup: CDR1 GTSNPN, CDR2 SVGIG (reference sequence). V shed 3 bases and J shed 5 bases, with 19 bases lying between them. CDR3 bases: TGTGCCTGGAGGGGCGGACTTGGAGGGGGGGAGACCCAGTACTTC. It specifies CAWRGGLGGGETQYF.

In this sample, this clone turned up once. The CDR3 sequence is CASSSTGHPTDTQYF. Here the CDR3 DNA reads TGTGCCAGCAGCTCCACGGGACATCCCACAGATACGCAGTATTTT. The chain uses TRBV11-2 and TRBJ2-3; weak D call: TRBD1 (6 bases). Trimming left V 4 bases short and J 2 bases short, with 13 bases between. The CDR3 runs to 15 residues. Looked up from germline, CDR1 is SGHAT and CDR2 is FQNNGV.

This clone appeared once. The rearrangement links TRBV5-1 to TRBJ2-7; the D gene is possibly TRBD1 (7 bases). V was trimmed by 6 bases and J by 0 bases, leaving 13 bases between them. CDR3 size: 14 residues. Per germline, CDR1 SGHRS and CDR2 YFSETQ. DNA of the CDR3: TGCGCCAGCAACCAGGGGGGAAACTCCTACGAGCAGTACTTC. Residues: CASNQGGNSYEQYF.

The V gene is TRBV25-1, the J gene TRBJ1-3; no clear D. Germline values: CDR1 MGHDK, CDR2 SYGVNS. The CDR3 length is 13 residues. Trimming pared 7 bases from V and 3 bases from J, leaving 10 bases between. The CDR3 bases are TGTGCCAGCATGGTGGCACTTGGAAACACCATATATTTT. Translation: CASMVALGNTIYF.

On this clone: The same CDR3 also results from other DNA sequences found in this sample. The chain has TRBV5-4 and TRBJ1-6; 7 positions agree with TRBD1. Germline lookup yields CDR1 SGHNT and CDR2 YYREEE (reference sequence). Unmatched junction bases numbered 3, after V lost 4 bases and J lost 2 bases. This CDR3 has 15 residues. CDR3 sequence (DNA): TGTGCCAGCAGCCGTGGGACAGCCTATAATTCACCCCTCCACTTT. It specifies CASSRGTAYNSPLHF.

This chain joins TRBV28 and TRBJ2-7; TRBD1 agrees at 12 bases. The CDR3 loop spans 15 amino acids. Per the germline V gene, CDR1 is MDHEN and CDR2 is SYDVKM. J gave up 3 bases and V 4 bases, and 4 bases lay outside the gene matches. The CDR3 sequence is CASSSGTGGFYEQYF. The DNA of the CDR3 is TGTGCCAGCAGTTCAGGGACAGGGGGCTTCTACGAGCAGTACTTC.

About this clone: The same CDR3 is also encoded by other DNA sequences in this sample. This chain joins TRBV5-1 and TRBJ2-1; D may be TRBD2 (5 bases). V dropped 2 bases and J dropped 4 bases, with 10 bases sitting between them. Germline V gene data show CDR1 as SGHRS and CDR2 as YFSETQ. The CDR3 consists of 14 residues. CDR3 nucleotide sequence: TGCGCCAGCAGCTTAGAGGGCCCTTACAATGAGCAGTTCTTC. Translation: CASSLEGPYNEQFF.

The chain joins TRBV29-1 to TRBJ2-1; TRBD2 matches 9 bases. The CDR3 covers 12 residues. CDR1 is SQVTM and CDR2 is ANQGSEA in the germline V gene. With 3 bases clipped from V and 12 bases from J, the junction kept 6 bases outside the gene matches. Here the CDR3 reads CSVDKAGGRQFF. In nucleotides, the CDR3 is TGCAGCGTTGATAAAGCGGGAGGAAGGCAGTTCTTC.

This rearrangement joins TRBV19 to TRBJ2-6, with a weak D call TRBD2 (5 bases). Germline V gene lookup returns CDR1 LNHDA and CDR2 SQIVND (reference sequence). V was trimmed by 10 bases and J by 1 base, leaving 20 bases between them. This CDR3 region has 17 residues. The CDR3 region has the DNA TGTGCCACAAGCTGGTCGGGATTCCGATCTGGGGCCAACGTCCTGACTTTC. Protein: CATSWSGFRSGANVLTF.

Regarding this clone: The same CDR3 also results from other DNA sequences found in this sample. This chain joins TRBV4-3 and TRBJ2-5, with D perhaps given as TRBD1 or TRBD2 (5 bases each). There are 13 residues in the CDR3. Germline lookup yields CDR1 LGHNA and CDR2 YSLEER. V lost 0 bases and J 5 bases, leaving 7 bases between the germline ends. The CDR3 coding sequence is TGCGCCAGCAGCCAAGACTGGGGGGAGACCCAGTACTTC. Translated: CASSQDWGETQYF.

J is TRBJ2-1 and V is TRBV10-2, with unresolved D. Trimming took off 6 bases at V and 0 bases at J, with 9 bases between the two ends. The CDR3 is made up of 14 amino acids. The germline CDR1 and CDR2 sequences are WSHSY and SAAADI. CDR3 region: CASRGNSSYNEQFF. CDR3 sequence (DNA): TGCGCCAGCAGGGGCAACAGCTCCTACAATGAGCAGTTCTTC.

Worth noting for this clone: Other DNA sequences in this specimen translate into the identical CDR3. The chain has TRBV29-1 and TRBJ1-2; D possibly corresponds to TRBD1 (5 bases). Looked up from germline, CDR1 is SQVTM and CDR2 is ANQGSEA. V was shortened by 1 base and J by 8 bases, with 5 bases between the two germline ends. CDR3 length equals 10 residues. The CDR3 loop reads CSVEGGGYTF. The CDR3 DNA reads TGCAGCGTTGAAGGGGGGGGCTACACCTTC.

The chain recombines TRBV19 with TRBJ1-1; D is ambiguous. This CDR3 is built from 14 residues. V was pared by 6 bases and J by 0 bases, with 11 bases between. Germline assignment: CDR1 LNHDA and CDR2 SQIVND (reference sequence). The CDR3 reads CASRSIVMNTEAFF. CDR3 in DNA: TGTGCCAGTAGATCGATAGTCATGAACACTGAAGCTTTCTTT.